The TCR beta chain under discussion was sequenced for a study of cytomegalovirus exposure and HLA in healthy donors. Study details: Earlier sequencing of about 179 million T cells yielded about 120 million unique TCR beta sequences. Findings and caveats of the study: More than 150 TCR beta chains were listed as cytomegalovirus-associated.

This clone showed up just a few times. Antigen specificity is unknown. This cohort consisted of healthy bone marrow donors. Despite likely unrecorded immune exposures, the donors were nominally healthy at the time of sampling. The PCR employed 60 Vbeta primers together with 13 Jbeta primers. Clones were read by immunoSEQ multiplex PCR, and TCRdb kept only the in-frame ones, dropping some. In the table there are 200,000 or so clones, roughly 80% of which are singletons. V lost 2 bases, J lost 5 bases, and 18 bases lay in between. The CDR3 covers 16 residues. CDR1 is LNHDA and CDR2 is SQIVND in the germline V gene (reference sequence).

The receptor was derived from a man aged 45-65 years in good health and CMV-seronegative. The chain recombines TRBV19 with TRBJ1-2; TRBD1 is a possible D gene (6 bases). Sequenced material: PBMCs. The CDR3 sequence is CASSIRTGKNTYGYTF. The CDR3 DNA reads TGTGCCAGTAGTATAAGAACAGGGAAGAACACGTATGGCTACACCTTC.